This T cell receptor (beta chain) was sequenced during a study of cytomegalovirus exposure and HLA in healthy donors. Looked up from germline, CDR1 is SGDLS and CDR2 is YYNGEE. CDR3 length equals 15 residues. The V end was cut by 3 bases, the J end by 4 bases, with 16 bases between. Generated by immunoSEQ multiplex PCR, the TCRdb table keeps only in-frame clones and is missing some. The sample has 60,000 to 75,000 clones; approximately 96% are singletons. The material sequenced was PBMCs. The chain combines TRBV9 with TRBJ1-2, with D possibly matching TRBD1 (6 bases). The TCR comes from a man aged 18 to 29 in good health and CMV-seronegative. The CDR3 DNA is TGTGCCAGCAGCGCCACAGGGCAAAATGCCTATGGCTACACCTTC. Amino acid sequence: CASSATGQNAYGYTF. The full variable domain, in which reference TRBV9 and TRBJ1-2 provide the parts outside the CDR3, is DSGVTQTPKHLITATGQRVTLRCSPRSGDLSVYWYQQSLDQGLQFLIQYYNGEERAKGNILERFSAQQFPDLHSELNLSSLELGDSALYFCASSATGQNAYGYTFGSGTRLTVV.